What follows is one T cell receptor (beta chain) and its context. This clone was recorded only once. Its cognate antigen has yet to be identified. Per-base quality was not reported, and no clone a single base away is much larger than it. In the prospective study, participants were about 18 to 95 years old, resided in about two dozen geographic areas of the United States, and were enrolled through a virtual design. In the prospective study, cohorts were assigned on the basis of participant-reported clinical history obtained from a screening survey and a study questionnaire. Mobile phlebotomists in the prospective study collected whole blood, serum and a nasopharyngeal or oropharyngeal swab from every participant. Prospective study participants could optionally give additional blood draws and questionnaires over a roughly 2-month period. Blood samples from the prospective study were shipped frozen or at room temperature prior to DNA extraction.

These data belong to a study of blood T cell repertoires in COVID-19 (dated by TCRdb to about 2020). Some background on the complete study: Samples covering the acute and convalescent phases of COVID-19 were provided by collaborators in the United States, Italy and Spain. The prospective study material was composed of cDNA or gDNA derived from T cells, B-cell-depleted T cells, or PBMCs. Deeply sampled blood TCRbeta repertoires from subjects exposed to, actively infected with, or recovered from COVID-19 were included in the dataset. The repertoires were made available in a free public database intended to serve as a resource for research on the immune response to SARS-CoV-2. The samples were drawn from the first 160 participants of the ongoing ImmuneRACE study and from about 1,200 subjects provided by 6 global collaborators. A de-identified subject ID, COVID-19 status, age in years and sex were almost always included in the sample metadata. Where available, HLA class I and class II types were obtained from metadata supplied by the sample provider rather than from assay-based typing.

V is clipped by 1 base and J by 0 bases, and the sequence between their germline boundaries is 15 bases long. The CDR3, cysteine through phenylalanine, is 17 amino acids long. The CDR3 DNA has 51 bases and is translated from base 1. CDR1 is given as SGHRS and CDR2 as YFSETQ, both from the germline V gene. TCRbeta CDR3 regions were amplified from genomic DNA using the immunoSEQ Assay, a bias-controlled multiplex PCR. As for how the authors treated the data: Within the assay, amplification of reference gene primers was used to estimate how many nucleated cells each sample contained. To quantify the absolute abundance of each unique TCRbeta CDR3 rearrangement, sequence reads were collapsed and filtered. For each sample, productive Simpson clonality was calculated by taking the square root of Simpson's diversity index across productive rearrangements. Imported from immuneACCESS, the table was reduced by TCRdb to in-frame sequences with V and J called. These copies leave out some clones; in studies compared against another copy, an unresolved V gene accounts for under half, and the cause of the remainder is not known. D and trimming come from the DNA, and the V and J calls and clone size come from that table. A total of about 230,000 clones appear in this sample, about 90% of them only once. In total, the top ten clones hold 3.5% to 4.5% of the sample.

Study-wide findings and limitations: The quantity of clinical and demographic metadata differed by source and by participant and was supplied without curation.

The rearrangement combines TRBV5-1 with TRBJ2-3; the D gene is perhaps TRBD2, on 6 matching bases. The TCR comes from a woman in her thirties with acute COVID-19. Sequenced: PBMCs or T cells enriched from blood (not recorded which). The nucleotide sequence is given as TGCGCCAGCAGCTTGCCCTCGGGACTTGGGAGCACAGATACGCAGTATTTT. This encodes CASSLPSGLGSTDTQYF.